This passage covers 32 T cell receptor beta chains from one sample sequenced in a study of cytomegalovirus exposure and HLA in healthy donors. The PCR employed 60 Vbeta primers together with 13 Jbeta primers. Clones were read by immunoSEQ multiplex PCR, and TCRdb kept only the in-frame ones, dropping some. The sample has about 170,000 clones, roughly 70% seen once. The sequenced sample was PBMCs. The receptors originated from a woman between 18 and 29 years old in good health and CMV-seropositive.

Details on this clone: Other DNA sequences in this sample translate to the same CDR3. The V and J genes are TRBV5-1 and TRBJ2-5, with 9 bases aligning to TRBD2. With 4 bases clipped from V and 2 bases from J, the junction kept 3 bases outside the gene matches. CDR1 is SGHRS and CDR2 is YFSETQ in the germline V gene. The CDR3 loop spans 14 amino acids. The CDR3: CASSLTSGQETQYF. In DNA, the CDR3 is TGCGCCAGCAGCCTGACTAGCGGACAAGAGACCCAGTACTTC.

This sequence joins TRBV28 and TRBJ1-1; D is possibly TRBD1 (6 bases). CDR3 size: 14 residues. Trimming took 2 bases from V and 1 from J, leaving 8 bases between them. Germline loops: CDR1 MDHEN, CDR2 SYDVKM. CDR3 residues: CASSLQGSNTEAFF. DNA of the CDR3: TGTGCCAGCAGTTTACAGGGGTCGAACACTGAAGCTTTCTTT.

V is TRBV28 and J is TRBJ1-5, with 8 bases fitting TRBD1. The CDR3 consists of 15 residues. Germline loops: CDR1 MDHEN, CDR2 SYDVKM. V shed 4 bases, J shed 6 bases, and the junction held 8 bases outside the gene matches. The DNA of the CDR3 is TGTGCCAGCAGTTACTCAGGGGGCGAGGGTCAGCCCCAGCATTTT. Its protein product is CASSYSGGEGQPQHF. Together with reference TRBV28 and TRBJ1-5, the CDR3 gives the full variable domain: DVKVTQSSRYLVKRTGEKVFLECVQDMDHENMFWYRQDPGLGLRLIYFSYDVKMKEKGDIPEGYSVSREKKERFSLILESASTNQTSMYLCASSYSGGEGQPQHFGDGTRLSIL.

J is TRBJ1-6 and V is TRBV7-9, with 7 bases fitting TRBD1. The V and J ends lost 4 bases and 6 bases, in that order; junction bases with no gene match: 9. The CDR3 has 16 residues. CDR1 and CDR2 (germline): SEHNR, FQNEAQ (reference sequence). CDR3 coding DNA: TGTGCCAGCAGCTCCAACAGGGGCGAACCTAATTCACCCCTCCACTTT. Protein: CASSSNRGEPNSPLHF.

This clone occurred a few times. The chain employs TRBV27 and TRBJ2-1, with a possible D match to TRBD2 (6 bases). Germline values: CDR1 MNHEY, CDR2 SMNVEV (reference sequence). The length of the CDR3 is 12 residues. The V end lost 3 bases, the J end lost 9 bases, and 9 bases lay between the germline ends. The CDR3 DNA sequence: TGTGCCAGCAGTTTTGGGGGAGGTGAGCAGTTCTTC. Translation gives CASSFGGGEQFF.

This clone was found once. The V call is TRBV11-3, the J call TRBJ2-4; D is possibly TRBD1 (5 bases). V was trimmed by 2 bases and J by 0 bases, leaving 17 bases between them. Germline CDR1 SGHNT, CDR2 YENEEA. The CDR3 extends over 18 amino acids. In DNA, the CDR3 is TGTGCCAGCAGCTTAATTGACCCAGGGATCGGAGCCAAAAACATTCAGTACTTC. Its protein product is CASSLIDPGIGAKNIQYF. Using reference TRBV11-3 and TRBJ2-4 for the parts outside the CDR3, the full variable domain is EAGVVQSPRYKIIEKKQPVAFWCNPISGHNTLYWYLQNLGQGPELLIRYENEEAVDDSQLPKDRFSAERLKGVDSTLKIQPAELGDSAVYLCASSLIDPGIGAKNIQYFGAGTRLSVL.

This chain uses TRBV4-3 with TRBJ1-6, with D unclear. The germline V gene encodes CDR1 LGHNA and CDR2 YSLEER. CDR3 size: 18 residues. Trimming cost V 0 bases and J 7 bases, with 19 bases left between them. Here the CDR3 DNA reads TGCGCCAGCAGCCAAGATTCGGGAGCTGGGGTAGGGAATTCACCCCTCCACTTT. This sequence encodes CASSQDSGAGVGNSPLHF.

The chain combines TRBV7-9 with TRBJ2-3; TRBD2 aligns across 7 bases. Germline CDR1 reads SEHNR; CDR2 reads FQNEAQ (reference sequence). V shed 8 bases, J shed 6 bases, and the junction held 8 bases outside the gene matches. This CDR3 has 13 amino acids. This CDR3 reads CASCVGGGDTQYF. The CDR3 DNA reads as TGTGCCAGCTGTGTCGGGGGAGGGGATACGCAGTATTTT.

The rearrangement joins TRBV5-4 to TRBJ2-3; no clear D. Germline CDR1 reads SGHNT; CDR2 reads YYREEE (reference sequence). V was shortened by 4 bases and J by 2 bases, with 14 bases between the two germline ends. The CDR3 is made up of 15 amino acids. The CDR3, as DNA: TGTGCCAGCAGCCCCCCGGAGCCCCACACAGATACGCAGTATTTT. It yields the protein CASSPPEPHTDTQYF.

The chain is built from TRBV6-4 and TRBJ2-3; 9 bases agree with TRBD2. Germline V lookup: CDR1 MRHNA, CDR2 SNTAGT. The CDR3 is made up of 16 amino acids. The J segment lost 3 bases and the V segment lost 6 bases, leaving 10 bases of the junction unmatched. CDR3 in amino acids: CASSHASGGSTDTQYF. The CDR3 coding sequence is TGTGCCAGCAGCCACGCCAGCGGGGGGTCGACAGATACGCAGTATTTT.

CDR3 DNA sequence: TGTGCCAGCAGCCAAGAGGAAGGAGTTGGTCAGCCCCAGCATTTT. It codes for CASSQEEGVGQPQHF. The gene calls are TRBV4-2 and TRBJ1-5; no clear D. V lost 0 bases, J lost 6 bases, and 12 bases lay in between. Germline assignment: CDR1 LGHNA and CDR2 YNFKEQ. CDR3 length equals 15 residues.

This clone was observed a handful of times. The chain has TRBV13 and TRBJ2-1; TRBD2 matches 11 bases. J gave up 9 bases and V 4 bases, and 8 bases lay outside the gene matches. CDR1 PRHDT and CDR2 FYEKMQ come from the germline V gene (reference sequence). The CDR3 covers 15 residues. The CDR3 protein is CASSWGSSGGTEQFF. The CDR3, as DNA: TGTGCCAGCAGCTGGGGGTCTAGCGGGGGGACTGAGCAGTTCTTC.

This clone has just a few counts. One end of the junction is discordant with germline, which a read error may explain. This chain links TRBV7-2 with TRBJ1-1, with D possibly being TRBD1 (5 bases). Germline CDR1 reads SGHTA; CDR2 reads FQGNSA. The CDR3 runs to 17 residues. The CDR3 loop reads CASSQDVAGIMNTEAFF. The CDR3 DNA reads TGCGCCAGCAGCCAAGACGTGGCAGGGATCATGAACACTGAAGCTTTCTTT.

The J gene is TRBJ2-7, the V gene TRBV11-2; 10 nucleotides match TRBD1. Germline V CDR1 and CDR2: SGHAT, FQNNGV. V lost 1 base to trimming and J lost 5 bases; unmatched junction nucleotides: 2. The CDR3 runs 14 residues. CDR3 residues: CASSLGTGGDEQYF. The CDR3 DNA reads as TGTGCCAGCAGCTTAGGGACAGGGGGTGACGAGCAGTACTTC.

Comments on this clone: This CDR3 is also generated by other DNA sequences in the sample. V and J are TRBV4-2 and TRBJ1-4; tentatively, D is TRBD1 (5 bases). In germline, CDR1 is LGHNA, CDR2 YNFKEQ. This CDR3 contains 16 residues. Trimming took off 0 bases at V and 7 bases at J, with 15 bases between the two ends. CDR3 loop: CASSQEGRQGGEKLFF. DNA of the CDR3: TGTGCCAGCAGCCAAGAGGGCCGGCAGGGAGGTGAAAAACTGTTTTTT.

The V and J genes are TRBV7-2 and TRBJ2-5, with 8 nucleotides matching TRBD1. The CDR3 contains 14 residues. Germline V gives CDR1 SGHTA, CDR2 FQGNSA. With V trimmed by 5 bases and J by 1 base, 3 bases remained unmatched. The CDR3 protein is CASSPGQAQETQYF. CDR3 DNA sequence: TGTGCCAGCAGCCCGGGACAGGCCCAAGAGACCCAGTACTTC. Full variable domain (missing parts from reference TRBV7-2 and TRBJ2-5): GAGVSQSPSNKVTEKGKDVELRCDPISGHTALYWYRQSLGQGLEFLIYFQGNSAPDKSGLPSDRFSAERTGGSVSTLTIQRTQQEDSAVYLCASSPGQAQETQYFGPGTRLLVL.

This clone was found a few times. The chain recombines TRBV30 with TRBJ2-5; TRBD2 matches at 11 bases. Germline CDR1 and CDR2: GTSNPN and SVGIG (reference sequence). V lost 2 bases and J lost 5; bases outside the gene matches: 16. The CDR3 has 18 amino acids. CDR3 region: CAWSLTASSSGGMETQYF. CDR3 DNA sequence: TGTGCCTGGAGTCTCACGGCATCTTCTAGCGGGGGGATGGAGACCCAGTACTTC.

The chain combines TRBV7-9 with TRBJ2-5; 9 positions match TRBD2. Per germline, CDR1 SEHNR and CDR2 FQNEAQ (reference sequence). There are 17 residues in the CDR3. The ends lost 5 bases at V and 5 bases at J; junction bases unmatched: 15. CDR3 DNA: TGTGCCAGCAGCCCGATGCTTGGCGGGGGGGCGGCGGAGACCCAGTACTTC. Translation gives CASSPMLGGGAAETQYF.

The V and J genes are TRBV18 and TRBJ1-4, with D possibly being TRBD1 (5 bases). Germline CDR1 is KGHSH and CDR2 is LQKENI. Trimming removed 1 base at V and 7 bases at J, with 10 bases between. CDR3 size: 14 residues. As DNA, the CDR3 is TGTGCCAGCTCACCACGAACAGGTGTTGAAAAACTGTTTTTT. Its protein is CASSPRTGVEKLFF.

This clone was counted a single time. This chain connects TRBV6-6 to TRBJ2-5; D possibly corresponds to TRBD2 (6 bases). The CDR3 is made up of 14 amino acids. The V end lost 5 bases, the J end lost 3 bases, and 13 bases lay between the germline ends. CDR1 MNHNY and CDR2 SVGAGI come from the germline V gene (reference sequence). For the CDR3, the DNA is TGTGCCAGCAGTCCACCGGGCGGGGAAGAGACCCAGTACTTC. Protein sequence: CASSPPGGEETQYF.

This chain links TRBV30 with TRBJ1-1; D is possibly TRBD1 (6 bases). Germline CDR1 GTSNPN, CDR2 SVGIG (reference sequence). The length of the CDR3 is 12 residues. The V and J ends lost 2 bases and 4 bases respectively, with 8 bases between them. This CDR3 reads CAWSRGGTEAFF. The CDR3, as DNA: TGTGCCTGGAGTAGGGGGGGCACTGAAGCTTTCTTT.

The gene calls are TRBV27 and TRBJ1-5, with no clear D. This CDR3 has 13 residues. Per germline, CDR1 MNHEY and CDR2 SMNVEV (reference sequence). The germline V and J ends were trimmed by 0 bases and 9 bases, with 9 bases remaining between them. CDR3 sequence (DNA): TGTGCCAGCAGTTTATCGATACTTTCGCCCCAGCATTTT. It translates to CASSLSILSPQHF.

V usage is TRBV7-6 and J usage is TRBJ2-5; the D gene is possibly TRBD2 (6 bases). Trimming shortened V by 8 bases and J by 5 bases, and 18 bases separated the two germline ends. CDR3 length: 14 residues. The germline V gene has CDR1 SGHVS and CDR2 FNYEAQ. DNA of the CDR3: TGTGCCAGCCTCCCGGGGCGGGGAGCGGAGACCCAGTACTTC. Its protein is CASLPGRGAETQYF.

This sequence joins TRBV10-3 and TRBJ2-5, with a tentative D call TRBD2 (6 bases). Germline V lookup: CDR1 ENHRY, CDR2 SYGVKD. The CDR3 is made up of 16 amino acids. V lost 5 bases, J lost 0 bases, and 16 bases lay in between. The CDR3 loop is CAISPQGGQYQETQYF. CDR3 nucleotide sequence: TGTGCCATCAGTCCCCAGGGAGGACAATACCAAGAGACCCAGTACTTC.

V and J are TRBV2 and TRBJ2-2; the match to TRBD2 covers 7 bases. Germline trimming cut 4 bases from V and 5 bases from J; bases unmatched to any gene: 10. Germline assignment: CDR1 SNHLY and CDR2 FYNNEI. This CDR3 comprises 16 residues. CDR3 sequence reads: CASSALQKRGTGELFF. CDR3 nucleotide sequence: TGTGCCAGCAGTGCCCTACAAAAGCGGGGAACCGGGGAGCTGTTTTTT.

This chain joins TRBV28 and TRBJ2-7; D ambiguous. The CDR3 runs 11 residues. Trimming took 5 bases from V and 4 from J, leaving 6 bases between them. Germline CDR1 reads MDHEN; CDR2 reads SYDVKM. CDR3 in DNA: TGTGCCAGCAGTGTTGAGTACGAGCAGTACTTC. Amino acids: CASSVEYEQYF.

The chain uses TRBV30 and TRBJ2-1; D gene unclear. V gave up 5 bases and J gave up 0 bases, with 14 bases separating them. Germline assignment: CDR1 GTSNPN and CDR2 SVGIG (reference sequence). The CDR3 is 15 amino acids. This chain's CDR3 is CAWGPLDGSYNEQFF. In nucleotides, the CDR3 is TGTGCCTGGGGGCCGCTGGATGGCTCCTACAATGAGCAGTTCTTC.

The rearrangement links TRBV5-1 to TRBJ1-3, with D tentatively TRBD1 (5 bases). Germline V gene sequence: CDR1 SGHRS, CDR2 YFSETQ. V gave up 5 bases and J gave up 5 bases, with 17 bases separating them. The CDR3 has 15 amino acids. CDR3 coding DNA: TGCGCCAGCAGGGAGAGTTTCAGGGATAGAAACACCATATATTTT. It encodes CASRESFRDRNTIYF.

V and J are TRBV7-3 and TRBJ2-2; 9 nucleotides align to TRBD2. The CDR3 extends over 15 amino acids. CDR1 and CDR2 (germline): SGHTA, FQGTGA. J was trimmed by 1 base and V by 5 bases; bases with no gene match: 2. This chain's CDR3 is CASSNSGGNTGELFF. The CDR3 DNA is TGTGCCAGCAGCAATAGCGGGGGGAACACCGGGGAGCTGTTTTTT.

Only a few counts were recorded for this clone. This chain joins TRBV18 and TRBJ1-5; the D gene is possibly TRBD1 (5 bases). The CDR3 runs 14 residues. Trimming cost V 0 bases and J 5 bases, with 8 bases left between them. Germline V gene lookup returns CDR1 KGHSH and CDR2 LQKENI. The CDR3 bases are TGTGCCAGCTCACCACCCACCAGGGATCAGCCCCAGCATTTT. It encodes CASSPPTRDQPQHF.

This clone was seen more than once but under ten times. The gene calls are TRBV10-1 and TRBJ2-3, with 10 positions matching TRBD1. The CDR3 is 16 residues long. V gave up 6 bases and J gave up 3 bases; unmatched junction bases: 9. Germline-derived CDR1 and CDR2 are WNHNN and SYGVQD (reference sequence). CDR3 DNA: TGCGCCAGCAGGAAAGACAGGGGGCACAGGACAGATACGCAGTATTTT. Translating gives CASRKDRGHRTDTQYF.

As to this clone: Additional DNA sequences in this sample encode the identical CDR3. The chain couples TRBV6-5 to TRBJ2-3, with D possibly TRBD1 on 6 matching bases. Trimming shortened V by 2 bases and J by 0 bases, and 6 bases separated the two germline ends. The CDR3 runs to 14 residues. Germline CDR1 reads MNHEY; CDR2 reads SVGAGI. CDR3 region: CASSYGQSTDTQYF. In DNA form, the CDR3 reads TGTGCCAGCAGTTACGGACAGAGCACAGATACGCAGTATTTT.